This TCR beta chain was captured by sequencing in a study of cytomegalovirus exposure and HLA in healthy donors. Unrecorded immune exposure was likely among donors, who were nominally healthy when sampled. 13 Jbeta primers and 60 Vbeta primers were used for the PCR. The repertoire was sequenced with immunoSEQ multiplex PCR; TCRdb's copy has only in-frame clones and lacks some. The table has approximately 95,000 clones, 81% seen once. Only a few counts were recorded for this clone. This receptor was taken from a woman aged 70-85 years in good health and CMV-seropositive. The sequencing sample was made of PBMCs.

The CDR3 DNA follows: TGCGCCAGCAGCGGACTAGCGGGAGTCAATGAGCAGTTCTTC. Translating it yields CASSGLAGVNEQFF. This chain uses TRBV4-1 with TRBJ2-1; 13 nucleotides match TRBD2. The CDR3 spans 14 residues. Germline trimming cut 5 bases from V and 6 bases from J; bases unmatched to any gene: 1. Per germline, CDR1 MGHRA and CDR2 YSYEKL.